This TCR beta chain was sequenced in a study of blood T cell repertoires in COVID-19. Assay used: immunoSEQ multiplex PCR; TCRdb lists only in-frame clones, some missing. Among hundreds of thousands of clones, 85% were seen once, and the ten largest hold 3.5% to 4%. This clone was picked up one time. CDR3 length equals 15 residues. The ends were cut back, 0 bases at V and 8 bases at J, with 16 bases in the middle. Germline CDR1 reads WNHNN; CDR2 reads SYGVQD (reference sequence). This clonotype was obtained from a woman aged 18 to 35 with acute or convalescent COVID-19. V gene TRBV10-1 combines with J gene TRBJ1-1; TRBD1 might be the D (6 bases). Sequencing was done on a sample of peripheral blood. Written as DNA, the CDR3 is TGCGCCAGCAGTGAGTCTGCAGGGGTCGCCTCGGAAGCTTTCTTT. Its protein is CASSESAGVASEAFF.